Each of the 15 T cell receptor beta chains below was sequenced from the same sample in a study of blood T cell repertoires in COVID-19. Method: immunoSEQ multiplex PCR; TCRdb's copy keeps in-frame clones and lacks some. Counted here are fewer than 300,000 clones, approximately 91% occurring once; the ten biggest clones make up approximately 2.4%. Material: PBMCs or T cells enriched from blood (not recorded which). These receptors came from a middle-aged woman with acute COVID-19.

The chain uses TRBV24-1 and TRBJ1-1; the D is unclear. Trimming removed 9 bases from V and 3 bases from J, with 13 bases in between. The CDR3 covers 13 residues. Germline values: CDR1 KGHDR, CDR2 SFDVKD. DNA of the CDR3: TGTGCCACCGCCGGAGGCAAGGACACTGAAGCTTTCTTT. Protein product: CATAGGKDTEAFF.

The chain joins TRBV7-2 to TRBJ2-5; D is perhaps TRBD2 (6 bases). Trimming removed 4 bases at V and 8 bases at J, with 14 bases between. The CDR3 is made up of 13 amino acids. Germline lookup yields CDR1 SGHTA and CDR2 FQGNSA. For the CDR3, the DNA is TGTGCCAGCAGCTCACCCCCGCGGGAAACCCAGTACTTC. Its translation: CASSSPPRETQYF.

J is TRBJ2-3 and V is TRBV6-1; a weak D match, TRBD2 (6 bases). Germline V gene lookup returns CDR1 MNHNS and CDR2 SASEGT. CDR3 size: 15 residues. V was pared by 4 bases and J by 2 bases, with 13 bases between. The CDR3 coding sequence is TGTGCCAGCAGTGTAGCGGAGATTCCCACAGATACGCAGTATTTT. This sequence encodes CASSVAEIPTDTQYF.

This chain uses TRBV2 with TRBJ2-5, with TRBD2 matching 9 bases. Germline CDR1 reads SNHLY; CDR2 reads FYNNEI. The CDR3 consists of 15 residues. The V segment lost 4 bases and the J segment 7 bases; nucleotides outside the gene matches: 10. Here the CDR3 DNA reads TGTGCCAGCAGTGCGCTTAGCGGGGGTCCAGGGACCCAGTACTTC. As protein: CASSALSGGPGTQYF. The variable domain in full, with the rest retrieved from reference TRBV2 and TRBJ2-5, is EPEVTQTPSHQVTQMGQEVILRCVPISNHLYFYWYRQILGQKVEFLVSFYNNEISEKSEIFDDQFSVERPDGSNFTLKIRSTKLEDSAMYFCASSALSGGPGTQYFGPGTRLLVL.

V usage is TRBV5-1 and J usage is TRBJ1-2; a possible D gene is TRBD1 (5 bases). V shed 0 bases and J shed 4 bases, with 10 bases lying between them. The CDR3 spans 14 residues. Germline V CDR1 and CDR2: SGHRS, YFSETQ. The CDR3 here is CASSLGQGSYGYTF. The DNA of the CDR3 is TGCGCCAGCAGCTTGGGTCAGGGCTCCTATGGCTACACCTTC.

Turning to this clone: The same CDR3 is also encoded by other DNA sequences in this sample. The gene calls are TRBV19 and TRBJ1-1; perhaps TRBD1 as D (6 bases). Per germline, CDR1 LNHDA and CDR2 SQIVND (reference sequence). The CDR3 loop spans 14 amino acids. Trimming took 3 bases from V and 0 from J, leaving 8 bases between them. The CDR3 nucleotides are TGTGCCAGTAGTATCAGGGGTGTGAACACTGAAGCTTTCTTT. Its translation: CASSIRGVNTEAFF.

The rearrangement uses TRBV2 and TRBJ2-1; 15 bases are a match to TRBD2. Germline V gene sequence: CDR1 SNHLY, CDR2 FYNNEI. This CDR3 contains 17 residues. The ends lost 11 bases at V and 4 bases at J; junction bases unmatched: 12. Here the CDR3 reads CAWTSGGERETYNEQFF. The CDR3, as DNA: TGTGCCTGGACTAGCGGGGGGGAAAGGGAGACGTACAATGAGCAGTTCTTC.

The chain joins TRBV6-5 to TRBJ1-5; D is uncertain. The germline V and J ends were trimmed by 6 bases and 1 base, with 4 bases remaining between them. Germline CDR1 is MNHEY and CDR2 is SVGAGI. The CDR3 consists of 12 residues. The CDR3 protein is CASRRSNQPQHF. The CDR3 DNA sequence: TGTGCCAGCAGGCGAAGCAATCAGCCCCAGCATTTT.

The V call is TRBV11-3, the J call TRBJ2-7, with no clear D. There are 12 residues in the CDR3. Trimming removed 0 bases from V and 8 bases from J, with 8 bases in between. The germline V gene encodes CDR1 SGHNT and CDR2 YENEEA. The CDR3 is CASSLDLRKQYF. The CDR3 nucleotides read TGTGCCAGCAGCTTAGATCTGAGGAAGCAGTACTTC.

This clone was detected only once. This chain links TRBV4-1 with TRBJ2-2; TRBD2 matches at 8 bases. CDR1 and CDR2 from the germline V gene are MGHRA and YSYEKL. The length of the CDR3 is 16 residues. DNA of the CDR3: TGCCCCCGCCGCCTACGGGGGGGCCTCGACACCGGGGAGCTGTTTTTT. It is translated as CPRRLRGGLDTGELFF.

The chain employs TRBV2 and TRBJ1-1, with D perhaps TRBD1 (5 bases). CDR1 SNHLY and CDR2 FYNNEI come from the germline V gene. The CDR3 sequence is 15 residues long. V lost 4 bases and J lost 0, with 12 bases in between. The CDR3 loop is CASSGGVGVNTEAFF. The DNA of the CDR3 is TGTGCCAGCAGTGGGGGCGTTGGCGTGAACACTGAAGCTTTCTTT.

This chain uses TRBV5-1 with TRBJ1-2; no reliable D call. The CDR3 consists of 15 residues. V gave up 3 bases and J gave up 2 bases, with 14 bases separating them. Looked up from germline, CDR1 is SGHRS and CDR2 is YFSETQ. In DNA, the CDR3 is TGCGCCAGCAGCTCTAATACTCTGGGCAACTATGGCTACACCTTC. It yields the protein CASSSNTLGNYGYTF.

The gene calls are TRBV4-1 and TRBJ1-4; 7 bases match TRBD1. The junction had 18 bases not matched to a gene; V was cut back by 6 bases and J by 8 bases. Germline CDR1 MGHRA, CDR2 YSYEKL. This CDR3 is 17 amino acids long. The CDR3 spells CASSRTKTGAEREKLFF. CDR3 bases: TGCGCCAGCAGTCGAACTAAAACAGGGGCCGAGAGGGAAAAACTGTTTTTT.

The CDR3 nucleotides are TGTGCCAGCAGCCCGTCTAATTCACCCCTCCACTTT. Its protein is CASSPSNSPLHF. The genes are TRBV2 and TRBJ1-6; D unresolved. Trimming shortened V by 6 bases and J by 6 bases, and 6 bases separated the two germline ends. Germline-derived CDR1 and CDR2 are SNHLY and FYNNEI. CDR3 length: 12 residues.

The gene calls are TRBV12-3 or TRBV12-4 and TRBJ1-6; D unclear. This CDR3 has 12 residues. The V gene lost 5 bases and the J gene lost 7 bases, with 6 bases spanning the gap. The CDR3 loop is CASSPQNSPLHF. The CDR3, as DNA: TGTGCCAGCAGTCCTCAGAATTCACCCCTCCACTTT.